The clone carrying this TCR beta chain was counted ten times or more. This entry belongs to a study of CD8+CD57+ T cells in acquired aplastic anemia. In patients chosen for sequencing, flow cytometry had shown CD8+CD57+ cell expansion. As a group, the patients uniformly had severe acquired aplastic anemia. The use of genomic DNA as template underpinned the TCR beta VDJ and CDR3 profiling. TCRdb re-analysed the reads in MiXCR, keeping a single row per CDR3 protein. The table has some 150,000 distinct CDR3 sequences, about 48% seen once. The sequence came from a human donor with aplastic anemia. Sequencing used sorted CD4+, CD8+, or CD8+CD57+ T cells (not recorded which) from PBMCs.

DNA of the CDR3: TGTGCCAGCAGTGAAGTACAGGGGAATAACTATGGCTACACCTTC. Its translation: CASSEVQGNNYGYTF. The chain joins TRBV6-1 to TRBJ1-2, with 7 positions matching TRBD1. The V gene's germline CDR1 is MNHNS and CDR2 SASEGT. CDR3 length equals 15 residues. J was trimmed by 1 base and V by 1 base; bases with no gene match: 3.